This T cell receptor (beta chain) stems from a study of T cells after yellow fever vaccination. TCRdb re-called the 5' RACE reads through MiXCR, storing one row per CDR3 protein. The repertoire holds approximately 330,000 distinct CDR3 sequences, about an eighth seen once, with 3.2% in the top ten. The CDR3 consists of 16 residues. The germline V gene has CDR1 SGDLS and CDR2 YYNGEE. V was clipped by 0 bases and J by 6 bases, with 15 bases between them. The sample in question was CD4+ T cells sorted from PBMCs, obtained 15 days after the yellow fever booster vaccination. The sequence was obtained from a man younger than 30 who received the YFV17D yellow fever vaccine. The chain uses TRBV9 and TRBJ2-2; D perhaps matches TRBD1 (6 bases). The CDR3 here is CASSVAPQGVAGELFF. In DNA form, the CDR3 reads TGTGCCAGCAGCGTAGCGCCACAGGGTGTGGCCGGGGAGCTGTTTTTT.